The present entry profiles one T cell receptor (beta chain) with its context. Germline V gene data show CDR1 as LGHNA and CDR2 as YSLEER. The CDR3 has 17 amino acids. The V end was cut by 0 bases, the J end by 2 bases, with 16 bases between. This sample was taken from a study of blood T cell repertoires in COVID-19. Libraries were prepared by immunoSEQ multiplex PCR; TCRdb keeps only in-frame clonotypes and omits some of them. The sample includes tens of thousands of clones, more than 65% of them seen just once. Sequencing was carried out using peripheral blood. V gene TRBV4-3 combines with J gene TRBJ1-1, with D possibly being TRBD1 (5 bases). The sequence was collected from a woman aged 45-65 years with acute or convalescent COVID-19. The CDR3 DNA reads TGCGCCAGCAGCCAAGATGACAGCCACCCTTTTAACACTGAAGCTTTCTTT. It is translated as CASSQDDSHPFNTEAFF.